The 14 T cell receptor beta chains presented below share a single source sample, sequenced in a study of T cell clonality in common variable immunodeficiency. Sequenced by immunoSEQ multiplex PCR; TCRdb stores in-frame clones only, minus some. The sample is made up of under 30,000 clones, none counted only once. The sample was peripheral blood mononuclear cells. The receptors stem from a person aged 18-70 years in good health.

Remarks on this clone: The read finishes 3 residues shy of the CDR3 end, and the germline J gene is used to complete it. The chain uses TRBV7-2 and TRBJ1-2, with TRBD1 as a possible D gene (6 bases). This CDR3 spans 15 amino acids. The V gene lost 5 bases and the J gene lost 6 bases, with 19 bases spanning the gap. Looked up from germline, CDR1 is SGHTA and CDR2 is FQGNSA. Here the CDR3 reads CASSQDSGGWDGYTF. Incomplete CDR3 DNA: TGTGCCAGCAGCCAAGATAGCGGGGGCTGGGATGGC. Complete variable domain (other parts from reference TRBV7-2 and TRBJ1-2): GAGVSQSPSNKVTEKGKDVELRCDPISGHTALYWYRQSLGQGLEFLIYFQGNSAPDKSGLPSDRFSAERTGGSVSTLTIQRTQQEDSAVYLCASSQDSGGWDGYTFGSGTRLTVV.

This clone was recorded at least ten times. The read ends 3 residues before the CDR3 terminus; that terminus is restored from the germline J gene. J is TRBJ2-2 and V is TRBV5-4; TRBD1 matches 10 bases. The V segment lost 5 bases and the J segment 4 bases; nucleotides outside the gene matches: 8. CDR1 is SGHNT, CDR2 YYREEE, per germline (reference sequence). The CDR3 has 16 residues. The CDR3 protein is CASSPPGQGFTGELFF. The CDR3 DNA, read in part, is TGTGCCAGCAGTCCGCCGGGACAGGGGTTCACCGGGGAG.

In this sample, this clone turned up many times. The sequenced fragment ends 3 residues before the CDR3 boundary, so the rest is inferred from the germline J gene. V gene TRBV12-3 or TRBV12-4 combines with J gene TRBJ1-5; D is possibly TRBD1 (5 bases). This CDR3 comprises 14 residues. V was clipped by 7 bases and J by 6 bases, with 16 bases between them. CDR3 sequence: CASTQSRVTQPQHF. Partial CDR3 DNA: TGTGCCAGCACCCAAAGCAGGGTCACTCAGCCC.

Ten or more counts support this clone. The CDR3 extends 3 residues past the end of the read, so its final part is completed from the germline J gene. J is TRBJ2-3 and V is TRBV7-3, with D uncertain. The length of the CDR3 is 12 residues. Between the trimmed V and J ends, which lost 7 bases and 2 bases, there was a span of 7 bases. Germline CDR1 is SGHTA and CDR2 is FQGTGA. The covered CDR3 bases are TGTGCCAGCAAGGGCAACACAGATACG. Its translation is CASKGNTDT. The whole CDR3 is CASKGNTDTQYF.

A few counts support this clone. The read gets to within 3 residues of the CDR3 end, and the germline J gene fills in the rest. V usage is TRBV7-3 and J usage is TRBJ1-1, with D possibly being TRBD1 (6 bases). The germline V gene encodes CDR1 SGHTA and CDR2 FQGTGA. The CDR3 has 12 amino acids. Incomplete CDR3 DNA: TGTGCCAGCAGCTCCGCCGGGACAGAA. This encodes CASSSAGTE. The whole CDR3 protein is CASSSAGTEAFF.

This clone showed up many times. The read falls 3 residues short of the CDR3 end, and the missing part is taken from the germline J gene. The chain is built from TRBV5-1 and TRBJ2-3, with D perhaps matching TRBD2 (6 bases). The CDR3 loop spans 15 amino acids. Germline CDR1 reads SGHRS; CDR2 reads YFSETQ. V lost 0 bases, J lost 0 bases, and 8 bases lay in between. CDR3 DNA (partial): TGCGCCAGCAGCTTGGAGGCGGGGAGCACAGATACG. Encoded protein: CASSLEAGSTDT. The complete CDR3 reads CASSLEAGSTDTQYF.

This clone was detected many times. CDR3 protein: CASSLGTRADTQYF. CDR3 bases read: TGCGCCAGCAGCTTGGGGACTAGGGCAGATACG. The V call is TRBV5-1, the J call TRBJ2-3; 7 nucleotides agree with TRBD2. The read ends 3 residues shy of where the CDR3 ends; the end is completed using the germline J gene. The CDR3 loop spans 14 amino acids. Trimming took 0 bases from V and 4 from J; bases not matched to a gene: 2. The V gene's germline CDR1 is SGHRS and CDR2 YFSETQ.

In this sample, this clone turned up many times. Read data end 3 residues before the CDR3 end; the end is taken from the germline J gene. The chain couples TRBV7-8 to TRBJ2-3, with D possibly matching TRBD1 (6 bases). V gave up 1 base and J gave up 4 bases, with 15 bases separating them. The CDR3 contains 16 residues. The germline gives CDR1 SGHVS, CDR2 FQNEAQ. The CDR3 is CASSLGGGPGADTQYF. The covered CDR3 bases are TGTGCCAGCAGCTTAGGAGGGGGTCCAGGGGCAGATACG.

This clone was counted at least ten times. The read comes to an end 3 residues before the CDR3 does, leaving the germline J gene to fill in the end. V gene TRBV7-8 combines with J gene TRBJ1-2, with D perhaps TRBD1 (6 bases). Trimming pared 5 bases from V and 4 bases from J, leaving 20 bases between. The CDR3 loop spans 16 amino acids. Germline V gene sequence: CDR1 SGHVS, CDR2 FQNEAQ. The CDR3 spells CASSLIRQDRGYGYTF. The part of the CDR3 DNA that was read is TGTGCCAGCAGCCTGATCCGACAGGATAGGGGCTATGGC.

This clone was counted only a few times. Coverage ceases 3 residues before the CDR3 finishes, and the germline J gene fills in the end. The rearrangement joins TRBV13 to TRBJ2-2, with 10 bases lining up with TRBD2. The trim removed 5 bases at V and 0 bases at J, leaving 9 bases unmatched. Germline V lookup: CDR1 PRHDT, CDR2 FYEKMQ (reference sequence). The CDR3 runs 18 residues. The chain's CDR3 is CASSGRLAGETNTGELFF. CDR3 bases read: TGTGCCAGCAGCGGCCGGCTAGCGGGGGAGACGAACACCGGGGAG.

This clone was observed at least ten times. The CDR3 is cut off 3 residues early in the read; its end comes from the germline J gene. The V gene is TRBV7-2, the J gene TRBJ2-7, with 7 bases matching TRBD2. This CDR3 contains 13 residues. Germline V gene data show CDR1 as SGHTA and CDR2 as FQGNSA. V was clipped by 1 base and J by 4 bases; unmatched bases: 1. The sequenced CDR3 bases are TGTGCCAGCAGCTTAGGGGGGGGTTACGAG. Amino acid sequence: CASSLGGGYE. The complete CDR3 sequence is CASSLGGGYEQYF.

This clone showed up many times. Read sequence stops 3 residues before the CDR3 end, and the germline J gene provides the missing end. The chain carries TRBV30 and TRBJ1-4; maybe TRBD1 (5 bases). This CDR3 contains 14 residues. The V end was cut by 6 bases, the J end by 8 bases, with 19 bases between. The germline V gene has CDR1 GTSNPN and CDR2 SVGIG (reference sequence). This chain's CDR3 is CACSRGSSAEKLFF. The DNA read from the CDR3 is TGTGCCTGTTCGCGGGGCTCGTCGGCCGAAAAA.

Comments on this clone: One junction end does not reproduce the germline sequence, and a read error may be involved. Read coverage stops 3 residues before the CDR3 terminus; the germline J gene supplies the remainder. This chain links TRBV6-2 or TRBV6-3 with TRBJ1-1, with D unclear. The germline gives CDR1 MNHEY, CDR2 SVGEGT. The CDR3 loop spans 14 amino acids. The covered CDR3 bases are TGTACCAGCAGTTACAGTACCTTCGGCACTGAA. Amino acid sequence: CTSSYSTFGTE. The entire CDR3 sequence reads CTSSYSTFGTEAFF.

This clone was seen ten or more times. The read terminates 3 residues before the CDR3 end, so the remaining end is supplied by the germline J gene. The V and J genes are TRBV7-8 and TRBJ2-5, with 10 bases that match TRBD1. V was clipped by 5 bases and J by 2 bases; unmatched bases: 14. The CDR3 is made up of 18 amino acids. In germline, CDR1 is SGHVS, CDR2 FQNEAQ. The CDR3 spells CASSQDRGVYGEQETQYF. The DNA read from the CDR3 is TGTGCCAGCAGCCAGGACAGGGGGGTTTACGGGGAACAAGAGACC.